The 19 T cell receptor beta chains below come from one sample, sequenced in a study of T cell responses to AZD1222 COVID-19 vaccine listed by TCRdb under 2021. In the paper's terms, the time point label means: about 28 days (+/-7) after the second vaccine dose. Libraries came from the immunoSEQ multiplex PCR assay. TCRdb stores this immuneACCESS table with in-frame sequences only. Part of the clones is absent; in the studies checked, under half of the shortfall reflects unresolved V genes, and no reason is known for the rest. The sample profile shows roughly 200,000 clones; about 89% of them were found once. Approximately 1.6% of the sample comes from the top ten. The specimen was peripheral blood, collected 28 days after the second AZD1222 dose. The origin of the receptors is an adult who received the AZD1222 COVID-19 vaccine.

The chain uses TRBV27 and TRBJ2-7; 12 positions agree with TRBD1. The CDR3 loop spans 15 amino acids. J lost 7 bases, V lost 6 bases, and 10 bases had no gene match. Per the germline V gene, CDR1 is MNHEY and CDR2 is SMNVEV (reference sequence). This CDR3 is CASSHIRDRGQEQYF. CDR3 nucleotide sequence: TGTGCCAGCAGCCATATCCGGGACAGGGGGCAAGAGCAGTACTTC.

V gene TRBV12-3 or TRBV12-4 combines with J gene TRBJ2-3; possibly TRBD1 for D (6 bases). Trimming shortened V by 5 bases and J by 8 bases, and 11 bases separated the two germline ends. The CDR3 is 12 residues long. The CDR3 DNA sequence: TGTGCCAGCAGTCAGGGGCCGACTACGCAGTATTTT. This translates into CASSQGPTTQYF.

V and J are TRBV5-1 and TRBJ2-1, with 8 bases identical to TRBD2. Germline V gene lookup returns CDR1 SGHRS and CDR2 YFSETQ. V trimming: 2 bases; J trimming: 6 bases; junction bases outside the gene matches: 7. The CDR3 totals 15 residues. CDR3 sequence: CASSLGLAPPNEQFF. DNA for the CDR3: TGCGCCAGCAGCTTAGGACTAGCCCCCCCCAATGAGCAGTTCTTC.

This clone was recorded once. V is TRBV5-1 and J is TRBJ1-3; D gene uncertain. The ends were cut back, 2 bases at V and 0 bases at J, with 6 bases in the middle. Germline values: CDR1 SGHRS, CDR2 YFSETQ. CDR3 length: 14 residues. The CDR3 protein is CASSFWGSGNTIYF. CDR3 bases: TGCGCCAGCAGCTTTTGGGGCTCTGGAAACACCATATATTTT.

In nucleotides, the CDR3 is TGTGCCAGCAGCTCATGGACTAGCGGGGAAACCATCCACTCCTACAATGAGCAGTTCTTC. This encodes CASSSWTSGETIHSYNEQFF. V gene TRBV7-6 combines with J gene TRBJ2-1; 12 bases map to TRBD2. The CDR3 length is 20 residues. Germline loops: CDR1 SGHVS, CDR2 FNYEAQ. V lost 4 bases to trimming and J lost 0 bases; unmatched junction nucleotides: 13.

The chain links TRBV9 to TRBJ1-1, with 12 bases aligning to TRBD1. V lost 4 bases, J lost 2 bases, and 3 bases stayed unmatched. The CDR3 loop spans 15 amino acids. The germline V gene has CDR1 SGDLS and CDR2 YYNGEE. The CDR3 reads CASSRGTGGNTEAFF. The DNA of the CDR3 is TGTGCCAGCAGCCGTGGGACAGGGGGCAACACTGAAGCTTTCTTT. Based on the CDR3 plus reference TRBV9 and TRBJ1-1, the full variable domain is DSGVTQTPKHLITATGQRVTLRCSPRSGDLSVYWYQQSLDQGLQFLIQYYNGEERAKGNILERFSAQQFPDLHSELNLSSLELGDSALYFCASSRGTGGNTEAFFGQGTRLTVV.

This clone was seen just once. V is TRBV7-2 and J is TRBJ2-1; 9 nucleotides match TRBD2. Germline V lookup: CDR1 SGHTA, CDR2 FQGNSA. The length of the CDR3 is 12 residues. V shed 4 bases and J 10 bases; nucleotides not matched to a gene: 2. The CDR3 spells CASSSGTSEQFF. In DNA form, the CDR3 reads TGTGCCAGCAGCTCCGGGACTAGCGAGCAGTTCTTC.

CDR3 sequence: CASSSTSGGAYYEQYF. The CDR3 bases are TGTGCCAGCAGCTCGACTAGCGGGGGGGCCTACTACGAGCAGTACTTC. The rearrangement links TRBV7-9 to TRBJ2-7, with TRBD2 matching over 14 bases. This CDR3 has 16 residues. The germline V gene encodes CDR1 SEHNR and CDR2 FQNEAQ (reference sequence). The junction had 5 bases not matched to a gene; V was cut back by 4 bases and J by 3 bases.

The chain has TRBV6-5 and TRBJ1-2; D gene uncertain. V was trimmed by 2 bases and J by 4 bases, leaving 11 bases between them. Germline lookup yields CDR1 MNHEY and CDR2 SVGAGI. CDR3 length equals 14 residues. The DNA of the CDR3 is TGTGCCAGCAGTTACAAGGGCCGGACCTATGGCTACACCTTC. Encoded protein: CASSYKGRTYGYTF.

The CDR3 nucleotides read TGCGCCAGCAGCTTTGCTAGCGGAAACAATGAGCAGTTCTTC. Its translation: CASSFASGNNEQFF. J is TRBJ2-1 and V is TRBV5-1, with 7 bases that match TRBD2. CDR3 length: 14 amino acids. CDR1 and CDR2 from the germline V gene are SGHRS and YFSETQ. Trimming took 2 bases from V and 5 from J; bases not matched to a gene: 4.

J is TRBJ1-2 and V is TRBV18; no clear D gene. This CDR3 comprises 15 residues. V was shortened by 6 bases and J by 1 base, with 15 bases between the two germline ends. Germline CDR1 and CDR2: KGHSH and LQKENI. The DNA of the CDR3 is TGTGCCAGCTCGCCTCCATCCAGTATTAACTATGGCTACACCTTC. Translation: CASSPPSSINYGYTF.

The chain links TRBV5-8 to TRBJ1-6, with D perhaps matching TRBD1 (5 bases). Trimming took off 3 bases at V and 3 bases at J, with 10 bases between the two ends. The CDR3 totals 15 residues. Germline V gene sequence: CDR1 SGHTS, CDR2 YDEGEE. CDR3 sequence: CASSSQVIYNSPLHF. The CDR3 DNA follows: TGTGCCAGCAGCTCACAGGTCATCTATAATTCACCCCTCCACTTT.

V usage is TRBV13 and J usage is TRBJ2-5; 7 bases fit TRBD1. This CDR3 has 15 residues. In germline, CDR1 is PRHDT, CDR2 FYEKMQ (reference sequence). J lost 9 bases, V lost 6 bases, and 16 bases had no gene match. CDR3 nucleotide sequence: TGTGCCAGCAGGACAGGATCAAGCGCAGGGGGTCCCCAGTACTTC. It yields the protein CASRTGSSAGGPQYF.

This clone was found a few times. The V call is TRBV6-1, the J call TRBJ2-7; 7 bases are shared with TRBD1. With 2 bases clipped from V and 2 bases from J, the junction kept 9 bases outside the gene matches. The length of the CDR3 is 16 residues. Germline V CDR1 and CDR2: MNHNS, SASEGT. CDR3 sequence reads: CASSELPGQSTYEQYF. The CDR3 region has the DNA TGTGCCAGCAGTGAATTGCCGGGACAGTCGACCTACGAGCAGTACTTC.

This chain uses TRBV5-1 with TRBJ1-1; weak D call: TRBD1 (6 bases). This CDR3 region has 14 residues. In germline, CDR1 is SGHRS, CDR2 YFSETQ. With 5 bases removed from V and 1 base from J, the gap between germline ends came to 12 bases. CDR3 region: CASSSGTQNTEAFF. The CDR3 DNA reads as TGCGCCAGCAGTTCCGGGACACAGAACACTGAAGCTTTCTTT.

J is TRBJ1-2 and V is TRBV29-1; D gene uncertain. The germline V gene has CDR1 SQVTM and CDR2 ANQGSEA. V was trimmed by 6 bases and J by 0 bases, leaving 14 bases between them. The CDR3 has 14 residues. CDR3 nucleotide sequence: TGCAGCGTCGGCGGAGGCGAGTCTAACTATGGCTACACCTTC. The encoded protein is CSVGGGESNYGYTF.

The chain has TRBV30 and TRBJ1-2; no clear D. The V end was cut by 4 bases, the J end by 2 bases, with 8 bases between. The CDR3 is 12 residues long. Germline CDR1 is GTSNPN and CDR2 is SVGIG (reference sequence). The CDR3 sequence: CAWTGLNYGYTF. CDR3 nucleotide sequence: TGTGCCTGGACGGGTCTAAACTATGGCTACACCTTC.

This chain links TRBV5-1 with TRBJ1-1; tentative D call: TRBD1 (5 bases). CDR3 length: 14 amino acids. The germline gives CDR1 SGHRS, CDR2 YFSETQ. V was cut by 3 bases and J by 0 bases, with 9 bases left in between. The CDR3 protein is CASSSTVLNTEAFF. The DNA for the CDR3 is TGCGCCAGCAGCTCGACAGTTTTGAACACTGAAGCTTTCTTT.

The genes are TRBV7-9 and TRBJ2-7, with D perhaps matching TRBD1 (5 bases). Trimming took 3 bases from V and 5 from J, leaving 11 bases between them. Germline assignment: CDR1 SEHNR and CDR2 FQNEAQ (reference sequence). The CDR3 runs 13 residues. The CDR3 protein is CASSLGLLNEQYF. CDR3 coding DNA: TGTGCCAGCAGCTTGGGGCTTCTTAACGAGCAGTACTTC.